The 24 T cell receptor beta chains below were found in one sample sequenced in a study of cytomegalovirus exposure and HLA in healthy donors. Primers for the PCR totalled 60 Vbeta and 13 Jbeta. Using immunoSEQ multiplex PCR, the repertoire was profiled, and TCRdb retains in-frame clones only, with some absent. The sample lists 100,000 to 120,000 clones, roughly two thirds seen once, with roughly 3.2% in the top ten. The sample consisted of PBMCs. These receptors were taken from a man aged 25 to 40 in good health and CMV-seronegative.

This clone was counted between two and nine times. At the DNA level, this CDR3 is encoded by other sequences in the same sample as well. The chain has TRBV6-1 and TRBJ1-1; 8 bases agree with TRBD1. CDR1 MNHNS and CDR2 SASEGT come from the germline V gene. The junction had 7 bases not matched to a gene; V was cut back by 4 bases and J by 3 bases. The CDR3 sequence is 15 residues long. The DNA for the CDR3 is TGTGCCAGCAGTGCACAGGGGGTGAGGGACACTGAAGCTTTCTTT. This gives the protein CASSAQGVRDTEAFF.

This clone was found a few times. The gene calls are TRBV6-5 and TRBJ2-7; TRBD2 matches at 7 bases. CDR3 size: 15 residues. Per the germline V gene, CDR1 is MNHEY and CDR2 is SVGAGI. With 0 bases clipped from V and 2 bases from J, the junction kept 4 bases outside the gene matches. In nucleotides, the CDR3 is TGTGCCAGCAGTTACTCTAGCGGGCCAACCTACGAGCAGTACTTC. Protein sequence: CASSYSSGPTYEQYF.

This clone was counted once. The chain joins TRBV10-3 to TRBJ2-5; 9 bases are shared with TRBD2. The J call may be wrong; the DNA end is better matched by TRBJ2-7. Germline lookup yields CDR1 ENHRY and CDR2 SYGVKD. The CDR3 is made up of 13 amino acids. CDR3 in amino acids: CAIGGLAAYEQYF. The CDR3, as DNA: TGTGCCATCGGGGGACTAGCAGCGTACGAGCAGTACTTC.

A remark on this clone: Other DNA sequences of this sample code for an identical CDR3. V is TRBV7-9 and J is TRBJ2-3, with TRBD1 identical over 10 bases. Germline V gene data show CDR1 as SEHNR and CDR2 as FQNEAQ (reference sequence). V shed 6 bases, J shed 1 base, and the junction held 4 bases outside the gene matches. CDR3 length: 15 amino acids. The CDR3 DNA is TGTGCCAGCAGTACAGGGACAGGGGGCACAGATACGCAGTATTTT. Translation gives CASSTGTGGTDTQYF.

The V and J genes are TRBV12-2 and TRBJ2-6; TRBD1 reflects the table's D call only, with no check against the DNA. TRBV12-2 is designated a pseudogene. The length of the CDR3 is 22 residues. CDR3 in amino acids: CASRLAARGQSISKAGANVLTF. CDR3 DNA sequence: TGTGCAAGTCGCTTAGCGGCGAGGGGACAGTCCATTTCGAAGGCTGGGGCCAACGTCCTGACTTTC.

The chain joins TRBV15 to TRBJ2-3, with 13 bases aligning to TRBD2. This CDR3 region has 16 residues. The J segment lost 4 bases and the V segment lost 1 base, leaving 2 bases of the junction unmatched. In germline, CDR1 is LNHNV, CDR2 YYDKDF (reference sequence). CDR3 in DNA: TGTGCCACCAGCAGAGGCGGACTAGCGGGAGCAGATACGCAGTATTTT. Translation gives CATSRGGLAGADTQYF.

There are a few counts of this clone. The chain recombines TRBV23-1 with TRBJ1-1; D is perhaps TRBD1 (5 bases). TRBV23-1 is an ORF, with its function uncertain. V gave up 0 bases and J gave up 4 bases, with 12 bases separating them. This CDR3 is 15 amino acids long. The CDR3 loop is CASSQSRSGCTEAFF. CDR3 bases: TGCGCCAGCAGTCAATCAAGGTCAGGGTGCACTGAAGCTTTCTTT.

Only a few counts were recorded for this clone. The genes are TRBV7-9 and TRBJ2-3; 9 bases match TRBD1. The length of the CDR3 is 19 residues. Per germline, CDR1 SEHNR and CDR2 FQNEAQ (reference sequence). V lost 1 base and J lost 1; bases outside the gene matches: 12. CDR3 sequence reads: CASSLVWLTGGAGTDTQYF. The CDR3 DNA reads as TGTGCCAGCAGCTTAGTATGGCTCACAGGGGGCGCCGGCACAGATACGCAGTATTTT.

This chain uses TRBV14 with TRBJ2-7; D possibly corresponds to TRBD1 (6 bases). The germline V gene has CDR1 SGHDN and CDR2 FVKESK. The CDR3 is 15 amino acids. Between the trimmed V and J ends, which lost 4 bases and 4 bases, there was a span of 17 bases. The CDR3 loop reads CASSPLGHHHYEQYF. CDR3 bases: TGTGCCAGCAGCCCCCTGGGACACCATCATTACGAGCAGTACTTC. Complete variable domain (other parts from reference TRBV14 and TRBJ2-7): EAGVTQFPSHSVIEKGQTVTLRCDPISGHDNLYWYRRVMGKEIKFLLHFVKESKQDESGMPNNRFLAERTGGTYSTLKVQPAELEDSGVYFCASSPLGHHHYEQYFGPGTRLTVT.

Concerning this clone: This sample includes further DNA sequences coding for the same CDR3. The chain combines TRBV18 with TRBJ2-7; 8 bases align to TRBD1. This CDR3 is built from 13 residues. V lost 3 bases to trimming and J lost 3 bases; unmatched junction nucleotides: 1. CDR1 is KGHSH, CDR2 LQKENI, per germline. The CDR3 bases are TGTGCCAGCTCACCGGGACAGGACTACGAGCAGTACTTC. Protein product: CASSPGQDYEQYF.

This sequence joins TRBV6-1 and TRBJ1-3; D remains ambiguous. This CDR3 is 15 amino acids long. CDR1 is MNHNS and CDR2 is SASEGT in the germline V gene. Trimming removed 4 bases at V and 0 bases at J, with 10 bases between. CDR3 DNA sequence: TGTGCCAGCAGTGGAGGGTCCGGCTCTGGAAACACCATATATTTT. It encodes CASSGGSGSGNTIYF.

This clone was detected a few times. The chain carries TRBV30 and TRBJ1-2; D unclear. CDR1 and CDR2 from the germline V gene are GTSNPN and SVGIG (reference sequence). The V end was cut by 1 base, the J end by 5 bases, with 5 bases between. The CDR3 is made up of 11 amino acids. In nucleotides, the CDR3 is TGTGCCTGGAGTGATCAATATGGCTACACCTTC. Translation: CAWSDQYGYTF.

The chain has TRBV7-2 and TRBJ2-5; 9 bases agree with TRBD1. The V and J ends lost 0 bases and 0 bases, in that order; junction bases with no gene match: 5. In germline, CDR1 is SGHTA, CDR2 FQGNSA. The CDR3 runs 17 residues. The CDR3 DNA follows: TGTGCCAGCAGCTTAGCTTGGGGGACAGGGTACCAAGAGACCCAGTACTTC. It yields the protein CASSLAWGTGYQETQYF.

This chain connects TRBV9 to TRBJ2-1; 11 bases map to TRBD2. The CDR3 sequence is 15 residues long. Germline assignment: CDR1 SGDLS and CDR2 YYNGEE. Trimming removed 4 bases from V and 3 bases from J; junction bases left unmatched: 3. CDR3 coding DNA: TGTGCCAGCAGCTTCGGGACTAGCGGCTACAATGAGCAGTTCTTC. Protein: CASSFGTSGYNEQFF.

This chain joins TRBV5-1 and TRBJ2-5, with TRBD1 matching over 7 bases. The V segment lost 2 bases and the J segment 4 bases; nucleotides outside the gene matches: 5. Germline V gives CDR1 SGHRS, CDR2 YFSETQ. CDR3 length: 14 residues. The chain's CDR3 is CASSLQGLRETQYF. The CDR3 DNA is TGCGCCAGCAGCTTACAGGGGTTGAGAGAGACCCAGTACTTC.

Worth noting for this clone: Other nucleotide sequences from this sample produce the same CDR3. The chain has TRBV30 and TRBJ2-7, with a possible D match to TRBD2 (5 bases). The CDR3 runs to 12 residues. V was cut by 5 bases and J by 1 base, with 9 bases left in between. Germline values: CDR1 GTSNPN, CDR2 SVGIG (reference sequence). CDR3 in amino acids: CAWSGESYEQYF. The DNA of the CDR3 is TGTGCCTGGTCCGGGGAGTCCTACGAGCAGTACTTC.

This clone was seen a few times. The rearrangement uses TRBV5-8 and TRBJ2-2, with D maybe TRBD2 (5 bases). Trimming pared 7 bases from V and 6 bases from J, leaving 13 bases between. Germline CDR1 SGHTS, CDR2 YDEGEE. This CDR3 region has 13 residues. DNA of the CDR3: TGTGCCAGCGAGCGGTTTTCGGCCGGGGAGCTGTTTTTT. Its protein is CASERFSAGELFF.

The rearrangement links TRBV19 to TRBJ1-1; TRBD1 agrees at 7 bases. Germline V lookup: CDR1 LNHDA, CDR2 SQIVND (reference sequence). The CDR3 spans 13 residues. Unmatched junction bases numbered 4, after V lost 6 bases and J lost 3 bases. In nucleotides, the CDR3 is TGTGCCAGTAGCGCCACAGGGGACACTGAAGCTTTCTTT. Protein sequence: CASSATGDTEAFF. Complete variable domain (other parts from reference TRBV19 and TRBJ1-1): DGGITQSPKYLFRKEGQNVTLSCEQNLNHDAMYWYRQDPGQGLRLIYYSQIVNDFQKGDIAEGYSVSREKKESFPLTVTSAQKNPTAFYLCASSATGDTEAFFGQGTRLTVV.

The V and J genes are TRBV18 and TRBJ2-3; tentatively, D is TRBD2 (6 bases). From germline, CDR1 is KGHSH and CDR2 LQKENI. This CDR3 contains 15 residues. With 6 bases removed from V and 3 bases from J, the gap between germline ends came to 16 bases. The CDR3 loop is CASSRRGGFTDTQYF. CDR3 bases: TGTGCCAGCTCTAGACGGGGAGGCTTTACAGATACGCAGTATTTT.

CDR3 region: CASSLDGQGYNEQFF. As DNA, the CDR3 is TGCGCCAGCAGCTTGGATGGACAGGGGTACAATGAGCAGTTCTTC. V usage is TRBV5-1 and J usage is TRBJ2-1, with 9 bases lining up with TRBD1. The trim removed 0 bases at V and 4 bases at J, leaving 2 bases unmatched. CDR1 is SGHRS and CDR2 is YFSETQ in the germline V gene. This CDR3 is built from 15 residues.

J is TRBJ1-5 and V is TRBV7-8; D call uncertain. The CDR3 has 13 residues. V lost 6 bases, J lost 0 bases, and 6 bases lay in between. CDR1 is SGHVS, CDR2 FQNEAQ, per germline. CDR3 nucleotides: TGTGCCAGCAGTTATAATAGCAATCAGCCCCAGCATTTT. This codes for CASSYNSNQPQHF.

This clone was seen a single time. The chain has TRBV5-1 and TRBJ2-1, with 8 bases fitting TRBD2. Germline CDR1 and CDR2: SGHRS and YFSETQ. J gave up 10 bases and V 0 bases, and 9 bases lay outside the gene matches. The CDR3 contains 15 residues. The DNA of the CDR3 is TGCGCCAGCAGCTTGGATCGAGCGGGAGTAGACGAGCAGTTCTTC. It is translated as CASSLDRAGVDEQFF.

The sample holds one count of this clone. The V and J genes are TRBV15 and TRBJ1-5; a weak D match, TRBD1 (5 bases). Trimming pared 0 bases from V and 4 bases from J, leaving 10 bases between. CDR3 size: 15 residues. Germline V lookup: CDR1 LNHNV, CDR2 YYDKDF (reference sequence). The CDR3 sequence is CATSRDRQPNQPQHF. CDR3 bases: TGTGCCACCAGCAGAGATCGACAGCCTAATCAGCCCCAGCATTTT. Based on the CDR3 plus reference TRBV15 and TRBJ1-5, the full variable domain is DAMVIQNPRYQVTQFGKPVTLSCSQTLNHNVMYWYQQKSSQAPKLLFHYYDKDFNNEADTPDNFQSRRPNTSFCFLDIRSPGLGDTAMYLCATSRDRQPNQPQHFGDGTRLSIL.

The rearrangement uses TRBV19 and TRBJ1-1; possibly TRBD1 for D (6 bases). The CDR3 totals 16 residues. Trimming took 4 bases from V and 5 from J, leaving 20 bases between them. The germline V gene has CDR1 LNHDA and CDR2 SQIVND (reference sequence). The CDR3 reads CASSKAWGGSNTEAFF. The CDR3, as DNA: TGTGCCAGTAGTAAGGCGTGGGGGGGCTCTAATACTGAAGCTTTCTTT.